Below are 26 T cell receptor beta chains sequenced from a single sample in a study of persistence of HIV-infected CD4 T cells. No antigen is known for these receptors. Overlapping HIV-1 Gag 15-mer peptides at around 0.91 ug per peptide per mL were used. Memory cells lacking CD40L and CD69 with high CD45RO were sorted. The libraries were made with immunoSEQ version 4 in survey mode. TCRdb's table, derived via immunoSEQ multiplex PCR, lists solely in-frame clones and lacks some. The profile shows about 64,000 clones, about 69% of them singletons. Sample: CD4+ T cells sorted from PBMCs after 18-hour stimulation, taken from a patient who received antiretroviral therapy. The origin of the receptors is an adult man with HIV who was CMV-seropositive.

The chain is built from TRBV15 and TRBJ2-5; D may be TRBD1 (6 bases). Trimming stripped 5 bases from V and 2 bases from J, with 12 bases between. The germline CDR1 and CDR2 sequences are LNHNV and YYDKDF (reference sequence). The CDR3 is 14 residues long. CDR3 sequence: CATSFGQPQETQYF. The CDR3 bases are TGTGCCACCAGCTTCGGACAGCCTCAAGAGACCCAGTACTTC. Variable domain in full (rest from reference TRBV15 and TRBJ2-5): DAMVIQNPRYQVTQFGKPVTLSCSQTLNHNVMYWYQQKSSQAPKLLFHYYDKDFNNEADTPDNFQSRRPNTSFCFLDIRSPGLGDTAMYLCATSFGQPQETQYFGPGTRLLVL.

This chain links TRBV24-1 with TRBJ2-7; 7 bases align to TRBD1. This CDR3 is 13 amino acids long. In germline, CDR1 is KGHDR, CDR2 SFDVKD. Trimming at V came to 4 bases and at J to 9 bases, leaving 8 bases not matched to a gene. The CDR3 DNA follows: TGTGCCACCAGTGACTGGGACAGCAACAGGCAGTACTTC. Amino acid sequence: CATSDWDSNRQYF.

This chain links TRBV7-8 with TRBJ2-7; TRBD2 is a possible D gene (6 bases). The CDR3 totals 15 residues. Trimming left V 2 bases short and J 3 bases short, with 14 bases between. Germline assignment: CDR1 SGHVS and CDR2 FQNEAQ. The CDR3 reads CASSLITSPGYEQYF. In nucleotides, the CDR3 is TGTGCCAGCAGCTTAATAACTAGCCCCGGCTACGAGCAGTACTTC.

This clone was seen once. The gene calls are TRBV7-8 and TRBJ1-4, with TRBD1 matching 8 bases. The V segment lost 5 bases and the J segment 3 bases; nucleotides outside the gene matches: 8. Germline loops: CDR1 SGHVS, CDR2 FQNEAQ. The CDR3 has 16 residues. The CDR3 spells CASSLRMDRANEKLFF. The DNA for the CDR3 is TGTGCCAGCAGCCTTAGGATGGACAGGGCTAATGAAAAACTGTTTTTT.

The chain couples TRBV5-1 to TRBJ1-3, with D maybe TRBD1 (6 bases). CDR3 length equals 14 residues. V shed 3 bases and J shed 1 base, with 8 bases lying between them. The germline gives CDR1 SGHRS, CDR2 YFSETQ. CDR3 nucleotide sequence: TGCGCCAGCAGCTCGACAGGATCTGGAAACACCATATATTTT. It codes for CASSSTGSGNTIYF.

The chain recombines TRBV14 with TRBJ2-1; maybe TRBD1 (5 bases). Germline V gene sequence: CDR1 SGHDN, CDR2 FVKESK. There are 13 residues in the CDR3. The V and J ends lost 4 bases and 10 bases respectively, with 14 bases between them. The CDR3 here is CASSPGFSYEQFF. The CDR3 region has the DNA TGTGCCAGCAGCCCAGGGTTTAGTTACGAGCAGTTCTTC.

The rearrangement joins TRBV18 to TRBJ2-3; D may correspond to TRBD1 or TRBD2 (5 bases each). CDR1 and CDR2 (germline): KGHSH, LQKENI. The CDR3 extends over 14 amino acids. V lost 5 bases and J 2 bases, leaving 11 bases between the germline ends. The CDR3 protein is CASSSMGTTDTQYF. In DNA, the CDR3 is TGTGCCAGCTCATCAATGGGGACCACAGATACGCAGTATTTT. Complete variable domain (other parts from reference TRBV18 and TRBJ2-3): NAGVMQNPRHLVRRRGQEARLRCSPMKGHSHVYWYRQLPEEGLKFMVYLQKENIIDESGMPKERFSAEFPKEGPSILRIQQVVRGDSAAYFCASSSMGTTDTQYFGPGTRLTVL.

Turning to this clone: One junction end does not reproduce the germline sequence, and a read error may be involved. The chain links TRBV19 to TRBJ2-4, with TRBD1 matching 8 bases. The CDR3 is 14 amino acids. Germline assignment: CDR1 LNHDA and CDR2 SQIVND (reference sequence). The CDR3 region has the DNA TGTGCCAGTAGTAGAGGGCAGGGGGCCCTGGTTCGGGACTTC. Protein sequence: CASSRGQGALVRDF.

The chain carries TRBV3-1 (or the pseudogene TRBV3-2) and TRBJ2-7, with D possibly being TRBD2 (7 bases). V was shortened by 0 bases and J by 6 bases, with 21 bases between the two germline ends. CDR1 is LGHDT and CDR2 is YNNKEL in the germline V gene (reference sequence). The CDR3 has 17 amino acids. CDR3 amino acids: CASSQDEGGLRGSEQYF. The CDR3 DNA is TGTGCCAGCAGCCAAGATGAGGGGGGGCTACGGGGCTCCGAGCAGTACTTC.

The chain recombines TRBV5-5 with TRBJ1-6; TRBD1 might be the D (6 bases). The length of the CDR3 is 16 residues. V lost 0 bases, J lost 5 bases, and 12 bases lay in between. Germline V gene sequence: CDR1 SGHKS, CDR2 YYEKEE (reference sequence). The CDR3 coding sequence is TGTGCCAGCAGCTTGGCTTTCGGGGACAATAATTCACCCCTCCACTTT. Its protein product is CASSLAFGDNNSPLHF.

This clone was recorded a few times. CDR3 protein: CASSLSRTGALQGNTIYF. The CDR3 DNA follows: TGTGCCAGCAGTCTCTCCCGGACAGGGGCTCTGCAAGGAAACACCATATATTTT. The V and J genes are TRBV27 and TRBJ1-3, with 9 bases fitting TRBD1. Germline trimming cut 5 bases from V and 4 bases from J; bases unmatched to any gene: 15. The CDR3 has 18 residues. Germline values: CDR1 MNHEY, CDR2 SMNVEV (reference sequence).

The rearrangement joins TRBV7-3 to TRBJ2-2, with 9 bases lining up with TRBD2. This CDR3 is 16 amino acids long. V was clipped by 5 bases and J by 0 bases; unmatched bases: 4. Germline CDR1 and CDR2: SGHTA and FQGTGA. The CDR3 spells CASSLLAGANTGELFF. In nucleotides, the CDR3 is TGTGCCAGCAGCCTCTTAGCGGGAGCGAACACCGGGGAGCTGTTTTTT.

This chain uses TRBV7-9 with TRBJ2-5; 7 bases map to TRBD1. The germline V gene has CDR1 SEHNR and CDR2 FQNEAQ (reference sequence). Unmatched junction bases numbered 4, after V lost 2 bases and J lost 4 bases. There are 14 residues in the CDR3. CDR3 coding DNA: TGTGCCAGCAGCTTAATGGCAGGGGGAGAGACCCAGTACTTC. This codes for CASSLMAGGETQYF.

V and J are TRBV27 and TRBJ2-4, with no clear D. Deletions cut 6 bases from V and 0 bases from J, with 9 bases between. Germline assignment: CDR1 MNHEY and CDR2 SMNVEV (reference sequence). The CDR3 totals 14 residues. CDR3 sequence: CASRGILAKNIQYF. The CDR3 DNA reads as TGTGCCAGCAGGGGAATTCTAGCCAAAAACATTCAGTACTTC.

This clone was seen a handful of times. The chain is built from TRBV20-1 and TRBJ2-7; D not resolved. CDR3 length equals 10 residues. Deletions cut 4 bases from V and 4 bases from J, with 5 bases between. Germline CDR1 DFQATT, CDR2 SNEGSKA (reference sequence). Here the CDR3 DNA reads TGCAGTGCTATAGAATACGAGCAGTACTTC. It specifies CSAIEYEQYF.

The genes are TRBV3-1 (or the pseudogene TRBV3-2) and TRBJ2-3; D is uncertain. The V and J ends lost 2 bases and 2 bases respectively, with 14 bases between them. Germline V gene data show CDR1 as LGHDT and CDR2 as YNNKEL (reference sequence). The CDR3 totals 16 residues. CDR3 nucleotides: TGTGCCAGCAGCCAACGAGGCTCGATAAACACAGATACGCAGTATTTT. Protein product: CASSQRGSINTDTQYF.

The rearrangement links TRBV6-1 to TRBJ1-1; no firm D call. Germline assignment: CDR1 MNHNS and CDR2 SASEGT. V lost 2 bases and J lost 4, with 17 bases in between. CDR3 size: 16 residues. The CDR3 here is CASSEPGSSMGTEAFF. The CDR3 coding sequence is TGTGCCAGCAGTGAACCAGGCTCCAGCATGGGCACTGAAGCTTTCTTT.

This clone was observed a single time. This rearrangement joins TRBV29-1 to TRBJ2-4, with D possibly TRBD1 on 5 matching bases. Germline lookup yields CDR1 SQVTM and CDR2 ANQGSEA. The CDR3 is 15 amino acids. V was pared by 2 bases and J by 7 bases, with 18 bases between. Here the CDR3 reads CSVEKGSTETNIQYF. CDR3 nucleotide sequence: TGCAGCGTTGAAAAAGGGTCGACAGAAACGAACATTCAGTACTTC.

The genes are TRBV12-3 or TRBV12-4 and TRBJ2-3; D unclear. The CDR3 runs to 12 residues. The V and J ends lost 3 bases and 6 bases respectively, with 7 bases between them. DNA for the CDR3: TGTGCCAGCAGTTTGTCGTCCGATACGCAGTATTTT. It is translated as CASSLSSDTQYF.

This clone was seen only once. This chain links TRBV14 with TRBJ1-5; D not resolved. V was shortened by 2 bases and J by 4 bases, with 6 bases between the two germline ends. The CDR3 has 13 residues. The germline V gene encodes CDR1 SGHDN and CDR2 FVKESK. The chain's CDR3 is CASSQTGNQPQHF. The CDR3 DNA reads TGTGCCAGCAGCCAAACGGGAAATCAGCCCCAGCATTTT. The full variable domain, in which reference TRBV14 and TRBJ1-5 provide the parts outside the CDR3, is EAGVTQFPSHSVIEKGQTVTLRCDPISGHDNLYWYRRVMGKEIKFLLHFVKESKQDESGMPNNRFLAERTGGTYSTLKVQPAELEDSGVYFCASSQTGNQPQHFGDGTRLSIL.

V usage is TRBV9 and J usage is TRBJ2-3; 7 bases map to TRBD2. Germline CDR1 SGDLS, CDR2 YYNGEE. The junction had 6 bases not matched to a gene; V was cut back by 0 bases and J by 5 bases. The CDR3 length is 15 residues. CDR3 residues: CASSVGGGEGDTQYF. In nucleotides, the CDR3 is TGTGCCAGCAGCGTAGGGGGAGGGGAGGGAGATACGCAGTATTTT.

CDR3 protein: CASTKTGGRNTQYF. Here the CDR3 DNA reads TGCGCCTCTACTAAGACAGGGGGCAGAAATACGCAGTATTTT. V usage is TRBV5-1 and J usage is TRBJ2-3; 10 nucleotides align to TRBD1. V lost 10 bases, J lost 7 bases, and 12 bases stayed unmatched. The germline gives CDR1 SGHRS, CDR2 YFSETQ. The CDR3 loop spans 14 amino acids. Together with reference TRBV5-1 and TRBJ2-3, the CDR3 gives the full variable domain: KAGVTQTPRYLIKTRGQQVTLSCSPISGHRSVSWYQQTPGQGLQFLFEYFSETQRNKGNFPGRFSGRQFSNSRSEMNVSTLELGDSALYLCASTKTGGRNTQYFGPGTRLTVL.

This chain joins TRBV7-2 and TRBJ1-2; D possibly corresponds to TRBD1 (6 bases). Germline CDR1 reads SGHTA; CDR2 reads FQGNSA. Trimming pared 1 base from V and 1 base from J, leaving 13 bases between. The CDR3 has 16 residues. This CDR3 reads CASSLVGGSFNYGYTF. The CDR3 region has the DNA TGTGCCAGCAGCTTAGTAGGGGGAAGCTTTAACTATGGCTACACCTTC.

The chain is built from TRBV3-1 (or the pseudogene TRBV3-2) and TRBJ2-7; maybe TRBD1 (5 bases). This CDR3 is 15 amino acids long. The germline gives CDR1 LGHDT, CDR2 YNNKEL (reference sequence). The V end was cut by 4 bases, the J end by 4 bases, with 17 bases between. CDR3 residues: CASSPSRVGSYEQYF. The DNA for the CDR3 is TGTGCCAGCAGCCCCAGCAGGGTAGGCTCTTACGAGCAGTACTTC.

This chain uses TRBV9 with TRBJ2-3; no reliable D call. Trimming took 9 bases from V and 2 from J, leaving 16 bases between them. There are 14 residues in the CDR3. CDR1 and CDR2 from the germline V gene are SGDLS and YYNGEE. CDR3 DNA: TGTGCCACCCCTTCACAGCTTCTCACAGATACGCAGTATTTT. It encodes CATPSQLLTDTQYF.

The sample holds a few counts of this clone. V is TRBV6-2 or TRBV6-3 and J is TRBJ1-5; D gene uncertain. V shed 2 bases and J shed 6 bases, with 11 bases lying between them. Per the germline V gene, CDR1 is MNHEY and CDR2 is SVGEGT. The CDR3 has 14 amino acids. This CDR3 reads CASSYNDYTQPQHF. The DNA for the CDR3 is TGTGCCAGCAGTTACAACGACTACACTCAGCCCCAGCATTTT.